This TCR beta chain was observed in a study of cytomegalovirus exposure and HLA in healthy donors. Whole-study findings and limits: Productive rates of about 87% or about 30% were seen for most TCR beta V segments in an earlier analysis.

The primer mix had 60 Vbeta and 13 Jbeta primers. Authors' data handling: About 12 million of the about 80 million unique TCR beta chains counted in a later analysis were shared. The method was immunoSEQ multiplex PCR; TCRdb's version includes in-frame clones alone and lacks a portion of them. V and J calls and clone size are those listed in that table; D and trimming were worked out from the DNA. The table includes some 140,000 clones, around 63% detected once. Concerning this clone itself: Antigen: not known.

Trimming stripped 5 bases from V and 7 bases from J, with 9 bases between. Germline lookup yields CDR1 SNHLY and CDR2 FYNNEI. This CDR3 comprises 12 residues. Sequencing used PBMCs. The chain has TRBV2 and TRBJ1-5; possible D gene TRBD1, 5 bases. This clonotype originated in a human donor in good health. CDR3 sequence: CASSSGRQPQHF. CDR3 nucleotides: TGTGCCAGCAGTTCAGGGAGGCAGCCCCAGCATTTT.